This TCR beta chain was captured by sequencing in a study of cytomegalovirus exposure and HLA in healthy donors. Study information: Previous work identified 95 million to 140 million unique TCR beta sequences from approximately 190 million T cells. General study results and limits: In vitro data verified a few CMV-associated chains as specific for CMV antigens.

The CDR3 extends over 14 amino acids. The V gene's germline CDR1 is SNHLY and CDR2 FYNNEI. Trimming removed 4 bases from V and 6 bases from J; junction bases left unmatched: 6. Notes on this clone: Its antigen is currently unknown.

Primers: 60 Vbeta forward and 13 Jbeta reverse. TCRdb's copy holds only in-frame clones and misses some; the assay was immunoSEQ multiplex PCR. The repertoire includes 200,000 to 250,000 clones, around 75% of them detected once, and less than 2% sits in the top ten. This chain uses TRBV2 with TRBJ1-5; 7 positions match TRBD1. This receptor was identified in a woman in her twenties or thirties in good health and CMV-seronegative. Source material: PBMCs. The CDR3 reads CASSVTTGRQPQHF. DNA for the CDR3: TGTGCCAGCAGTGTAACGACAGGGCGTCAGCCCCAGCATTTT. Looking up the rest from reference TRBV2 and TRBJ1-5 gives the full variable domain: EPEVTQTPSHQVTQMGQEVILRCVPISNHLYFYWYRQILGQKVEFLVSFYNNEISEKSEIFDDQFSVERPDGSNFTLKIRSTKLEDSAMYFCASSVTTGRQPQHFGDGTRLSIL.